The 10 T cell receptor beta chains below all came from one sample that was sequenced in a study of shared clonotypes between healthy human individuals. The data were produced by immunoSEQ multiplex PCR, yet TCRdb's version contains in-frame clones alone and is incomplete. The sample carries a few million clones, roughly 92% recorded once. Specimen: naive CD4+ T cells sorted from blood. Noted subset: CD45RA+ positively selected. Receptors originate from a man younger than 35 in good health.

The CDR3 region has the DNA TGTGCCAGCAGTGAGACAGGGATGTATCAGCCCCAGCATTTT. It yields the protein CASSETGMYQPQHF. The gene calls are TRBV25-1 and TRBJ1-5, with TRBD1 identical over 7 bases. CDR1 and CDR2 from the germline V gene are MGHDK and SYGVNS. This CDR3 is 14 amino acids long. V lost 3 bases, J lost 5 bases, and 4 bases stayed unmatched.

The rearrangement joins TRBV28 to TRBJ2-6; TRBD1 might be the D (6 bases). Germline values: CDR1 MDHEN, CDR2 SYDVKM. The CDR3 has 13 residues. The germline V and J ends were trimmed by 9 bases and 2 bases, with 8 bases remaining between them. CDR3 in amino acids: CASNRAGANVLTF. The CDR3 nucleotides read TGTGCCAGTAACAGGGCTGGGGCCAACGTCCTGACTTTC.

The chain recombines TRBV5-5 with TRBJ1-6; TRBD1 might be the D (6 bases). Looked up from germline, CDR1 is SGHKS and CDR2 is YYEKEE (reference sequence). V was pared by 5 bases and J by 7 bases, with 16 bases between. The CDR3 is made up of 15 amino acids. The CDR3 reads CASSPGTMLNSPLHF. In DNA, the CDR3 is TGTGCCAGCAGTCCTGGGACAATGTTAAATTCACCCCTCCACTTT.

Here the CDR3 reads CASSLETHHLETQYF. In DNA, the CDR3 is TGCGCCAGCAGCTTGGAGACCCATCACCTAGAGACCCAGTACTTC. V gene TRBV5-1 combines with J gene TRBJ2-5, with D unresolved. The CDR3 is 15 residues long. Germline assignment: CDR1 SGHRS and CDR2 YFSETQ. Trimming pared 0 bases from V and 4 bases from J, leaving 13 bases between. Variable domain in full (rest from reference TRBV5-1 and TRBJ2-5): KAGVTQTPRYLIKTRGQQVTLSCSPISGHRSVSWYQQTPGQGLQFLFEYFSETQRNKGNFPGRFSGRQFSNSRSEMNVSTLELGDSALYLCASSLETHHLETQYFGPGTRLLVL.

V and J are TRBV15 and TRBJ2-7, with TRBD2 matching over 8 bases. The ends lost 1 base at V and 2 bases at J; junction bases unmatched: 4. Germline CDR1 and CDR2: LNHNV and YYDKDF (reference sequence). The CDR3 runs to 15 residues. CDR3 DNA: TGTGCCACCAGCAGAGGGACTAGCTTAACCTACGAGCAGTACTTC. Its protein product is CATSRGTSLTYEQYF.

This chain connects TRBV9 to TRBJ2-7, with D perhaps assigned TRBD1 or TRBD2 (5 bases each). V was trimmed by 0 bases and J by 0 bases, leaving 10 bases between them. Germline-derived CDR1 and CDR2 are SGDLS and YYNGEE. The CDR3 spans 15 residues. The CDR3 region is CASSVAPGTSYEQYF. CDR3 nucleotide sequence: TGTGCCAGCAGCGTAGCCCCGGGGACCTCCTACGAGCAGTACTTC.

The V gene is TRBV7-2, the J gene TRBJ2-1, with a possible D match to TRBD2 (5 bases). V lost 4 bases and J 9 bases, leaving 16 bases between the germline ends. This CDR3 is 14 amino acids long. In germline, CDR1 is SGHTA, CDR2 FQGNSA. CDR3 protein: CASSYHGLPTEQFF. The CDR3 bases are TGTGCCAGCAGCTACCACGGACTTCCCACTGAGCAGTTCTTC. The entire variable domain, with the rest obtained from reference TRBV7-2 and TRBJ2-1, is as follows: GAGVSQSPSNKVTEKGKDVELRCDPISGHTALYWYRQSLGQGLEFLIYFQGNSAPDKSGLPSDRFSAERTGGSVSTLTIQRTQQEDSAVYLCASSYHGLPTEQFFGPGTRLTVL.

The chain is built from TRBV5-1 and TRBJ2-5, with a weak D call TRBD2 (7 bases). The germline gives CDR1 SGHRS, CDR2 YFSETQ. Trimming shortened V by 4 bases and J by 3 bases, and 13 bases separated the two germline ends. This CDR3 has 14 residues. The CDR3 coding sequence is TGCGCCAGCAGCATCGGGGGGCCTAAAGAGACCCAGTACTTC. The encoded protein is CASSIGGPKETQYF.

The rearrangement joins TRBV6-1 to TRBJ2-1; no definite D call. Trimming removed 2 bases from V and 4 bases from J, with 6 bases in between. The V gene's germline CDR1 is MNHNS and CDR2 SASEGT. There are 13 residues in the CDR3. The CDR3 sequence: CASSEPPYNEQFF. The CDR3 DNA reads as TGTGCCAGCAGTGAACCACCGTACAATGAGCAGTTCTTC.

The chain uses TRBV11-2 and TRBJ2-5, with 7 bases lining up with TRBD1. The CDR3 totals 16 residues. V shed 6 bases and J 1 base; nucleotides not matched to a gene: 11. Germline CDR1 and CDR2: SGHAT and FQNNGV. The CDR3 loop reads CASRKLQGSSQETQYF. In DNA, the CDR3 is TGTGCCAGCAGAAAACTACAGGGGTCTTCCCAAGAGACCCAGTACTTC. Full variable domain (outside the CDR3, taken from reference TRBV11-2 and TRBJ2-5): EAGVAQSPRYKIIEKRQSVAFWCNPISGHATLYWYQQILGQGPKLLIQFQNNGVVDDSQLPKDRFSAERLKGVDSTLKIQPAKLEDSAVYLCASRKLQGSSQETQYFGPGTRLLVL.